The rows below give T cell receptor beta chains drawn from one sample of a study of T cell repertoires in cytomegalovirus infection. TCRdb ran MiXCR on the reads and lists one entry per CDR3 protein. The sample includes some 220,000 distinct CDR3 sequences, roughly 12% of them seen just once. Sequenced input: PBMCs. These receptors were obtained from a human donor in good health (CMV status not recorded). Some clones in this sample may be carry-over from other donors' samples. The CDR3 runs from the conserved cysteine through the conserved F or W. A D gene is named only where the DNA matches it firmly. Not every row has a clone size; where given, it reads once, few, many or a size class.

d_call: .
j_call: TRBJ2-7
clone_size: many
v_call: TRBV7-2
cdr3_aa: CASSLSWGREQYF
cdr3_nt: TGTGCCAGCAGCCTCTCCTGGGGGCGGGAGCAGTACTTC

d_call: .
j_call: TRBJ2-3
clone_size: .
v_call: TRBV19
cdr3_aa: CASSPNSGFGDTQYF
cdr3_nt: TGTGCCAGTAGTCCCAATTCGGGGTTTGGAGATACGCAGTATTTT

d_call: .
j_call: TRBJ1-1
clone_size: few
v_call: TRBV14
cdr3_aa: CASSQYGDGTEAFF
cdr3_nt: TGTGCCAGCAGCCAGTACGGGGACGGCACTGAAGCTTTCTTT

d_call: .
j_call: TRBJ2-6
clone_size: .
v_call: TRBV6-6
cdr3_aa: CASSPIGKQSSGANVLTF
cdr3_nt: TGTGCCAGCAGTCCAATTGGGAAACAGAGCTCTGGGGCCAACGTCCTGACTTTC

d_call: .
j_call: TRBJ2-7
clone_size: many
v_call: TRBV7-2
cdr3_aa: CASSLRARAQAEQYF
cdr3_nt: TGTGCCAGCAGCTTAAGGGCCCGGGCCCAAGCGGAGCAGTACTTC

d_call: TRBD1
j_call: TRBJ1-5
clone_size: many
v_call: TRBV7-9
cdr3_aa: CASSSDRGVQPQHF
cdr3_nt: TGTGCCAGCAGCTCTGACAGGGGGGTTCAGCCCCAGCATTTT

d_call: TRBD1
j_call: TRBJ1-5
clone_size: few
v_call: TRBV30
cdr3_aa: CAWSTGARSNQPQHF
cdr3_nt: TGTGCCTGGAGTACAGGGGCGAGGAGCAATCAGCCCCAGCATTTT

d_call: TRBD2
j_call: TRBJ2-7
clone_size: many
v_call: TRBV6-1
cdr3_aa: CASRPAGGPSHEQYF
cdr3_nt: TGTGCCAGCAGACCAGCGGGAGGGCCCTCCCACGAGCAGTACTTC

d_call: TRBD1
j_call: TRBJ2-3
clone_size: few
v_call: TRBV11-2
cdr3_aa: CASSLRGQSTDTQYF
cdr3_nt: TGTGCCAGCAGCTTAAGGGGGCAGAGCACAGATACGCAGTATTTT

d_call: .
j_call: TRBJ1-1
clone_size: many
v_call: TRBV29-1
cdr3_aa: CSVGGGNTEAFF
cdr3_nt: TGCAGCGTTGGCGGGGGGAACACTGAAGCTTTCTTT

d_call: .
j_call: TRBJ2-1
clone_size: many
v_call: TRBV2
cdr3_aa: CASSDRRESGEGAYNEQFF
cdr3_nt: TGTGCCAGCAGTGATAGGAGGGAAAGCGGAGAGGGGGCCTACAATGAGCAGTTCTTC

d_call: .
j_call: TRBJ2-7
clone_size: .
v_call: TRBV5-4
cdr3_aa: CASSLDQGSNEQYF
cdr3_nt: TGTGCCAGCAGCTTGGATCAGGGGAGTAACGAGCAGTACTTC

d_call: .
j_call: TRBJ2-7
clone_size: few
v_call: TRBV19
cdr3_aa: CASSVGRDPYEQYF
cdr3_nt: TGTGCCAGTAGCGTGGGCAGGGATCCCTACGAGCAGTACTTC

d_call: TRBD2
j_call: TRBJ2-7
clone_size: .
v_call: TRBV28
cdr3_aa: CATGGGRAGEQYF
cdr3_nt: TGTGCCACGGGCGGCGGGAGGGCCGGCGAGCAGTACTTC

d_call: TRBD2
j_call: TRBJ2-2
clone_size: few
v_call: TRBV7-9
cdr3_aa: CASSSSGATGELFF
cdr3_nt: TGTGCCAGCAGCTCTAGCGGGGCAACCGGGGAGCTGTTTTTT

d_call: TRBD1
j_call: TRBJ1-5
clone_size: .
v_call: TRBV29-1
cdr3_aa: CSVEDREGQPQHF
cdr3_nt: TGCAGCGTTGAGGACAGGGAGGGTCAGCCCCAGCATTTT

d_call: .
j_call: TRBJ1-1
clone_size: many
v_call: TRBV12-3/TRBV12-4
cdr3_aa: CASSLRRGYPEAFF
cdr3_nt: TGTGCCAGCAGTTTAAGACGAGGGTACCCTGAAGCTTTCTTT

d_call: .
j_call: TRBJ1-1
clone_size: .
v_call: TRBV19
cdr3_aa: CASSKPGITEAFF
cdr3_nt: TGTGCCAGTAGTAAGCCGGGAATCACTGAAGCTTTCTTT

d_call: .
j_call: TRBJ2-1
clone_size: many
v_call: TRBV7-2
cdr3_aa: CASSLGGFMNEQFF
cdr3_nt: TGTGCCAGCAGCTTAGGGGGGTTCATGAATGAGCAGTTCTTC

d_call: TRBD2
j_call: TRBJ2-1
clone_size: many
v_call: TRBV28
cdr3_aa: CASTFRVAGLAGGPGWNEQFF
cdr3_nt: TGTGCCAGCACTTTTAGGGTGGCGGGGCTAGCGGGAGGGCCGGGGTGGAATGAGCAGTTCTTC

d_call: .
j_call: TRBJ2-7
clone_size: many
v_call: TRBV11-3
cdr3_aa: CASSPQTVVPFEQYF
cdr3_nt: TGTGCCAGCAGCCCCCAGACGGTGGTACCCTTCGAGCAGTACTTC

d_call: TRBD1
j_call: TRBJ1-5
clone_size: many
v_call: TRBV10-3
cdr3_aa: CAIRTGLGQPQHF
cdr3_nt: TGTGCCATCAGGACAGGGTTAGGTCAGCCCCAGCATTTT

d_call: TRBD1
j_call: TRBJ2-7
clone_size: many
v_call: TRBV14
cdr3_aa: CASSPRQGSAYEQYF
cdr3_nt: TGTGCCAGCAGCCCAAGACAGGGGTCAGCCTACGAGCAGTACTTC

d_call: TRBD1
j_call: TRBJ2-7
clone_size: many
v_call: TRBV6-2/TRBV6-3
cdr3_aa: CASRDSGTGINEQYF
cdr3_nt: TGTGCCAGCAGAGACTCCGGGACAGGGATCAACGAGCAGTACTTC

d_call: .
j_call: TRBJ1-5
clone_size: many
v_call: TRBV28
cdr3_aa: CASSLYQDSNQPQHF
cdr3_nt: TGTGCCAGCAGTTTATATCAGGATAGCAATCAGCCCCAGCATTTT

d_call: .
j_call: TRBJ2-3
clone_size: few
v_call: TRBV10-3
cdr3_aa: CAISERGMGDTQYF
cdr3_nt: TGTGCCATCAGTGAACGTGGAATGGGAGATACGCAGTATTTT

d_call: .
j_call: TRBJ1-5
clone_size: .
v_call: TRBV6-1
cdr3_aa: CASSPLRDYSNQPQHF
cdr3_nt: TGTGCCAGCAGTCCCTTAAGGGACTATAGCAATCAGCCCCAGCATTTT

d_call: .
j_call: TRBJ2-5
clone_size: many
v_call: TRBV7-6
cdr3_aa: CASSLGLVLYQETQYF
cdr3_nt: TGTGCCAGCAGCTTAGGACTTGTCCTGTACCAAGAGACCCAGTACTTC

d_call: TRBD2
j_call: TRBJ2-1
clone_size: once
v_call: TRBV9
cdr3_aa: CASSVGGSIDEQFF
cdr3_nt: TGTGCCAGCAGCGTAGGCGGGAGTATCGATGAGCAGTTCTTC

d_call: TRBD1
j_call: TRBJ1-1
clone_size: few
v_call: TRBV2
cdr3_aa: CASDWGQGAGNTEAFF
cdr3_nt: TGTGCCAGCGATTGGGGACAGGGGGCCGGGAACACTGAAGCTTTCTTT

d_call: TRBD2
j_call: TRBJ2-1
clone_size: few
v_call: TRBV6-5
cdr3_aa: CASSYSRAGGLGEQFF
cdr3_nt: TGTGCCAGCAGTTACTCGAGAGCGGGAGGGCTCGGTGAGCAGTTCTTC

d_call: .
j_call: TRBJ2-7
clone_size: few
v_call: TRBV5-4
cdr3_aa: CASSREQTTVGEQYF
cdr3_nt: TGTGCCAGCAGCCGTGAACAGACAACTGTGGGTGAGCAGTACTTC

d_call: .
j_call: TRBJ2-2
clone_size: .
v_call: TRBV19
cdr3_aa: CASSWSTGELFF
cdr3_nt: TGTGCCAGTAGTTGGTCCACCGGGGAGCTGTTTTTT

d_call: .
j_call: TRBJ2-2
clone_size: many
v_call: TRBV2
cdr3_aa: CASSEAPGGLGELFF
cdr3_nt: TGTGCCAGCAGTGAAGCGCCGGGGGGCCTAGGGGAGCTGTTTTTT

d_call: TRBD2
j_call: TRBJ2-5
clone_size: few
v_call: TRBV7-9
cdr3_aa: CASSTPGLAVQETQYF
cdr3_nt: TGTGCCAGCAGCACTCCGGGACTAGCGGTGCAAGAGACCCAGTACTTC

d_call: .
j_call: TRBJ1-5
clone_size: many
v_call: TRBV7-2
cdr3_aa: CASSPTGPAKQPQHF
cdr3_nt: TGTGCCAGCAGCCCTACCGGCCCGGCCAAACAGCCCCAGCATTTT

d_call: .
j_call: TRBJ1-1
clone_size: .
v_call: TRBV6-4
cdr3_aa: CASRQGWNTEAFF
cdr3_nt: TGTGCCAGCAGACAGGGTTGGAACACTGAAGCTTTCTTT

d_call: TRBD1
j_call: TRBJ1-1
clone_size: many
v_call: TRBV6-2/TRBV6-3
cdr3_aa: CASSSDRGLTEAFF
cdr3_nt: TGTGCCAGCAGTTCGGACAGGGGGCTCACTGAAGCTTTCTTT

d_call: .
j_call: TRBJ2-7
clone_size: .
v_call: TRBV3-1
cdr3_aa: CASSQDLAVSYEQYF
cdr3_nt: TGTGCCAGCAGCCAAGATTTGGCAGTTTCCTACGAGCAGTACTTC

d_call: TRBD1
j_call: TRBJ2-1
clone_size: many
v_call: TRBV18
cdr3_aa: CASSPPTGGVEQFF
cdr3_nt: TGTGCCAGCTCACCACCGACAGGGGGCGTTGAGCAGTTCTTC

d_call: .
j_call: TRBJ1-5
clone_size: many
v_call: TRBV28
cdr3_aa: CASIQSVSNQPQHF
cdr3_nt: TGTGCCAGCATTCAGTCTGTTAGCAATCAGCCCCAGCATTTT

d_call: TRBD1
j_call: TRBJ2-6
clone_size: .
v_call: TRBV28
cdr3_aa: CASSFLRDRGPGANVLTF
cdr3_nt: TGTGCCAGCAGTTTCCTCCGGGACAGGGGGCCAGGGGCCAACGTCCTGACTTTC

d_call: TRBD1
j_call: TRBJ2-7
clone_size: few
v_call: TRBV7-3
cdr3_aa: CASSGTGKIADEQYF
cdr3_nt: TGTGCCAGCAGCGGGACAGGGAAAATTGCGGACGAGCAGTACTTC

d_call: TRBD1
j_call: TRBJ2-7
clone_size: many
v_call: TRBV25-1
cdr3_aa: CASRVTGAYEQYF
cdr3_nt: TGTGCCAGCAGGGTAACAGGGGCCTACGAGCAGTACTTC

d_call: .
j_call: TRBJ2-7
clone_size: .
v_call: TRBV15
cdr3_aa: CATSRARGSAYEQYF
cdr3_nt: TGTGCCACCAGCAGAGCCCGGGGTTCAGCCTACGAGCAGTACTTC

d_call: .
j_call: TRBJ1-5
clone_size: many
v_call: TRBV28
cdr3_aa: CASSPGTSRSNQPQHF
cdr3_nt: TGTGCCAGCAGTCCGGGGACATCCCGTAGCAATCAGCCCCAGCATTTT

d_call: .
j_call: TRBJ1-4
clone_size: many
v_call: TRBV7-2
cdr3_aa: CASSLMPGAGNEKLFF
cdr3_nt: TGTGCCAGCAGCTTAATGCCGGGTGCGGGGAATGAAAAACTGTTTTTT

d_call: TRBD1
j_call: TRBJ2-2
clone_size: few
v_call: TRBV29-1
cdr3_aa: CSVLDRGNTGELFF
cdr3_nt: TGCAGCGTTTTGGACAGGGGGAACACCGGGGAGCTGTTTTTT

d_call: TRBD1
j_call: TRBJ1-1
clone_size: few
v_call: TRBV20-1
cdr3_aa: CSAVGTGGTEAFF
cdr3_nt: TGCAGTGCCGTCGGGACAGGGGGCACTGAAGCTTTCTTT

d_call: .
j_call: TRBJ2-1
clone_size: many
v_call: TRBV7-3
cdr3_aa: CASSLNRGPNNEQFF
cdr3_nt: TGTGCCAGCAGCTTAAACCGGGGACCGAACAATGAGCAGTTCTTC

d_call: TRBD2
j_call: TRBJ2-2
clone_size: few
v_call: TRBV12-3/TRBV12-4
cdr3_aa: CASSWGTSGGLPNTGELFF
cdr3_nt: TGTGCCAGCAGTTGGGGGACTAGCGGGGGGCTTCCGAACACCGGGGAGCTGTTTTTT

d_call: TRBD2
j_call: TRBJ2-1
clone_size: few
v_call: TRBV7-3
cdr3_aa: CASSDKAGTSYNEQFF
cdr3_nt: TGTGCCAGCAGCGACAAAGCGGGGACCTCCTACAATGAGCAGTTCTTC

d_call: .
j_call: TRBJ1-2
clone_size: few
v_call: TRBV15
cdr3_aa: CATSRDQTSPIGYTF
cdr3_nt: TGTGCCACCAGCAGAGATCAAACTTCGCCTATCGGCTACACCTTC

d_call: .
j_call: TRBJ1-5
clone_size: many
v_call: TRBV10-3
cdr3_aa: CAISESGGFLSQHF
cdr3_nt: TGTGCCATCAGTGAGTCGGGGGGATTTCTTTCCCAGCATTTT

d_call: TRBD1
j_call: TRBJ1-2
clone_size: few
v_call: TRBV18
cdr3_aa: CASSPGTGKGYTF
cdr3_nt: TGTGCCAGCTCACCCGGGACAGGGAAGGGCTACACCTTC

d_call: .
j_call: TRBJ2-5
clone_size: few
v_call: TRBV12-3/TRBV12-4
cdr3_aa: CASSYRRQETQYF
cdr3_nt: TGTGCCAGCAGCTATAGACGGCAAGAGACCCAGTACTTC

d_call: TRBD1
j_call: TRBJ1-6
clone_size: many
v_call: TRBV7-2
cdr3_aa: CAGGDSYSPLHF
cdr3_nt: TGTGCCGGAGGGGACAGTTATTCACCCCTCCACTTT

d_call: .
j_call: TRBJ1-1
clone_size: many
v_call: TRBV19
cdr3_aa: CASSRSRQRTEAFF
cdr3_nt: TGTGCCAGTAGTAGGAGCAGGCAAAGGACTGAAGCTTTCTTT